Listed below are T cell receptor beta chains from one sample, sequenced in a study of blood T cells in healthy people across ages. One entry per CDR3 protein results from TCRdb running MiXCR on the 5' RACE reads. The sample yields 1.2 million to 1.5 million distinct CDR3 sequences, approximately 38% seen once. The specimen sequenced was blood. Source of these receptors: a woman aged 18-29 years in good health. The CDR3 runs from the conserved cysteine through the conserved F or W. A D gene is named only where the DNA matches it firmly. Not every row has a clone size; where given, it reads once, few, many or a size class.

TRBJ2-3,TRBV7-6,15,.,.,CASSLGATLWDTQYF,TGTGCCAGCAGCTTAGGGGCTACTCTTTGGGATACGCAGTATTTT
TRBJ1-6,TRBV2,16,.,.,CASSEYQDLQVSPLHF,TGTGCCAGCAGTGAATATCAGGATCTCCAGGTTTCACCCCTCCACTTT
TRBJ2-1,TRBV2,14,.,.,CATTDRTYNSGQFF,TGTGCCACCACCGACCGCACCTACAACTCTGGGCAGTTCTTC
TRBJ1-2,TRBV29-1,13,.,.,CSVEDRTNYGYTF,TGCAGCGTTGAAGATCGGACTAACTATGGCTACACCTTC
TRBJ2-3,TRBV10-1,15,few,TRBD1,CASSVGQGGKDTQYF,TGCGCCAGCAGTGTAGGACAGGGGGGAAAAGATACGCAGTATTTT
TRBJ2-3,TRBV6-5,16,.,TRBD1,CASSTTDRVRGDTQYF,TGTGCCAGCAGTACAACGGACAGGGTCCGAGGAGATACGCAGTATTTT
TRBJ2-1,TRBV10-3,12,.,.,CAVKAKDNEQFF,TGTGCCGTCAAGGCCAAGGACAATGAGCAGTTCTTC
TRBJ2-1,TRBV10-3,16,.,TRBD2,CAISPRELAGENEQFF,TGTGCCATCAGTCCCCGGGAACTAGCGGGGGAAAATGAGCAGTTCTTC
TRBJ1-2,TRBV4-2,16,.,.,CASSPLGETPLYGYTF,TGTGCCAGCAGCCCCTTAGGGGAGACGCCCTTGTATGGCTACACCTTC
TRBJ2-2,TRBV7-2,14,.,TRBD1,CASSLEGAPGELFF,TGTGCCAGCAGCTTAGAGGGGGCCCCCGGGGAGCTGTTTTTT
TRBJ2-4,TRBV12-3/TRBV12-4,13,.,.,CTSRGSGKNIQYF,TGTACCAGCAGGGGTAGCGGCAAAAACATTCAGTACTTC
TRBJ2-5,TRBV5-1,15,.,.,CASSLPTYPQETQYF,TGCGCCAGCAGCTTGCCGACTTACCCCCAGGAGACCCAGTACTTC
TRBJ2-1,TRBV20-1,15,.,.,CSARESQSSYNEQFF,TGCAGTGCTAGAGAGTCACAGAGCTCCTACAATGAGCAGTTCTTC